This T cell receptor (beta chain) was documented in a study of blood T cell repertoires in COVID-19. Across the whole study: Samples representing acute and convalescent COVID-19 were sourced from the United States, Italy and Spain. PBMCs, B-cell-depleted T cells, or T cells provided the cDNA or gDNA that made up the material.

Profiling relied on immunoSEQ multiplex PCR, and the TCRdb table lists in-frame clones only, not all of them. The sample records roughly 140,000 clones, more than 75% being singletons. The CDR3 has 15 residues. CDR1 and CDR2 from the germline V gene are MNHEY and SVGAGI. V dropped 6 bases and J dropped 1; count of bases not matched to a gene: 4. This clonotype originated in a woman between 50 and 59 years old with acute or convalescent COVID-19. The gene calls are TRBV6-5 and TRBJ1-3, with TRBD1 matching over 9 bases. Sequencing was carried out using peripheral blood. The CDR3 coding sequence is TGTGCCAGCAGCTGGACAGGGGAATCTGGAAACACCATATATTTT. It specifies CASSWTGESGNTIYF.